This record looks at one TCR beta chain sequence and its context. The record originates from a study of T cell responses to AZD1222 COVID-19 vaccine. Profiled with immunoSEQ multiplex PCR; TCRdb holds only in-frame clones, not every one. This sample yields 180,000 or so clones, of which about 89% are seen a single time; approximately 1.8% belongs to the top ten. Trimming stripped 7 bases from V and 7 bases from J, with 10 bases between. This CDR3 is 11 amino acids long. Germline assignment: CDR1 WNHNN and CDR2 SYGVQD (reference sequence). The receptor's source is an adult who received the AZD1222 COVID-19 vaccine. This chain joins TRBV10-1 and TRBJ1-2; D is ambiguous. The sample in question was peripheral blood, obtained 28 days after the second AZD1222 dose. The CDR3 DNA reads as TGCGCCAGCACCAAGGCGGCTGGCTACACCTTC. This translates into CASTKAAGYTF.